This TCR beta chain appears in the sequencing data of a study of blood T cell repertoires in COVID-19. Overall study context: Samples of COVID-19 (acute and convalescent) were obtained from the United States, Italy and Spain.

Cohorts were based on clinical histories the participants reported. Using immunoSEQ multiplex PCR, the repertoire was profiled, and TCRdb retains in-frame clones only, with some absent. The sample lists about 170,000 clones, around 91% occurring once. CDR3 length: 11 amino acids. Trimming took 6 bases from V and 7 from J, leaving 9 bases between them. From germline, CDR1 is LNHDA and CDR2 SQIVND (reference sequence). Source material: PBMCs or T cells enriched from blood (not recorded which). The chain is built from TRBV19 and TRBJ1-2, with no clear D. The TCR was taken from a woman between 18 and 29 years old who had recovered from COVID-19. In DNA form, the CDR3 reads TGTGCCAGTAGGTTCGGGTCTGGCTACACCTTC. This translates into CASRFGSGYTF.